This paragraph reports one T cell receptor beta chain. The sample is drawn from a study of blood T cell repertoires in COVID-19. Study-level background: COVID-19 samples, acute and convalescent, were from the United States, Italy and Spain.

TCRdb keeps only in-frame clones here, not all; method: immunoSEQ multiplex PCR. Of a few hundred thousand clones in the sample, 85% to 90% are singletons; the top ten hold roughly 3.9%. Germline assignment: CDR1 LNHDA and CDR2 SQIVND (reference sequence). The V gene end was trimmed by 6 bases and the J gene end by 5 bases; junction bases not matched to a gene: 8. This CDR3 contains 14 residues. The TCR comes from a woman aged 35 to 49 with acute or convalescent COVID-19. Sequenced: peripheral blood. This chain uses TRBV19 with TRBJ1-2, with 8 bases matching TRBD1. The CDR3 reads CASRRDRGLYGYTF. The CDR3 DNA follows: TGTGCCAGTAGGAGAGACAGGGGATTGTATGGCTACACCTTC.